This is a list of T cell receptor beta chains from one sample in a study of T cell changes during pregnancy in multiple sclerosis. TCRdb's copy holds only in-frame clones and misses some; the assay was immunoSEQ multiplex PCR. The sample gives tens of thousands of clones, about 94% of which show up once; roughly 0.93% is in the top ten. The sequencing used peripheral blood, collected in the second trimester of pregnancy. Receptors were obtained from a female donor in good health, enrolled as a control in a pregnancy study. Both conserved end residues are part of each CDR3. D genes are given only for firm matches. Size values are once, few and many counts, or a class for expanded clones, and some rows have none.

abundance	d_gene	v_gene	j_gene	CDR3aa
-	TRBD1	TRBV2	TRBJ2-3	CASSEDDRGLSTDTQYF
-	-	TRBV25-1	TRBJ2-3	CASSESGADTQYF
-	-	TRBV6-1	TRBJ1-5	CASSELTTTMAGGGNQPQHF
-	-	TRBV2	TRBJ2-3	CASSENLLKVGTDTQYF
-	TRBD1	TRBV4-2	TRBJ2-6	CASTLDRAGANVLTF
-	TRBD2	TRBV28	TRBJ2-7	CASSKTSGRDEQYF
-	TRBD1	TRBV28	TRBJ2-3	CASSRNRGRSDTQYF
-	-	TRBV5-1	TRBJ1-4	CASSLGGGNEKLFF
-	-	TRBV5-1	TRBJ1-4	CASGQTATNEKLFF
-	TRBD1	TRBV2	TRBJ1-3	CASSLGQGSGNTIYF
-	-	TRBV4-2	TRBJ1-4	CASSQARVEEKLFF
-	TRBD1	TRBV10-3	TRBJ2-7	CAISSTGGLSSYEQYF
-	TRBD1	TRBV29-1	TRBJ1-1	CSAVTGDTEAFF
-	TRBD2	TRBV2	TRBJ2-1	CASTVAGGGYNEQFF
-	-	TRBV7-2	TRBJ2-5	CASSLSTYGGETQYF
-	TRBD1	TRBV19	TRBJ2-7	CASSSTGGSYEQYF
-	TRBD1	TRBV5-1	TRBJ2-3	CASSLVGQPTDTQYF
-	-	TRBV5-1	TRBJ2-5	CASSLGQQETQYF
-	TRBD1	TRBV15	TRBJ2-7	CATSRVRGQVNEQYF
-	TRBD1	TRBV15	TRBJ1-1	CATSRDRVITEAFF
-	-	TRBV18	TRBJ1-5	CASSPGGGINQPQHF
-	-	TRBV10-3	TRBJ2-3	CAISERGGPVRTDTQYF
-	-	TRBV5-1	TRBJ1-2	CASSSDTVYGYTF
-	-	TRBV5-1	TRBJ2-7	CASSFPGAREQYF
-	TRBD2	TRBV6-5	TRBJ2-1	CATGGSSYNEQFF
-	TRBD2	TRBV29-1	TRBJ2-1	CSLAGTSGGQLSYNEQFF
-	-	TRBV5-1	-	CASSLGQALYEQYF
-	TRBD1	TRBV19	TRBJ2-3	CASTIRGGADTQYF
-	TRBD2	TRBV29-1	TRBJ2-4	CSVEGAGGLAKNIQYF
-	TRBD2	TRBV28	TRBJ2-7	CASRYSGSSYEQYF
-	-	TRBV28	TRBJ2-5	CASASGTQYF
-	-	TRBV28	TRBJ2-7	CASTSPHLSYEQYF
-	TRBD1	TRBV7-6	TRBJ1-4	CASSLGGTGTEKLFF
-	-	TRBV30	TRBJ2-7	CAWMVWGQNEQYF
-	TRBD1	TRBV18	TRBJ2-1	CASSLGQYNEQFF
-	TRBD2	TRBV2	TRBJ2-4	CASSEARGTSGTNLVKNIQYF
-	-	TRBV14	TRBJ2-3	CASSQDYMEHTQYF
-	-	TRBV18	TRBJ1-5	CASSPGGGSNQPQHF
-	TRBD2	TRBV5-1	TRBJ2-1	CASSLEGASGRDYNEQFF
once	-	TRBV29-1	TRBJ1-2	CSVGSPGGAYGYTF
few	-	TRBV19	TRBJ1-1	CASSPHAGVNTEAFF
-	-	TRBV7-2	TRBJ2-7	CASRAEGAYEQYF
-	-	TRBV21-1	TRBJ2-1	CANKTPLRLTYNEQFF
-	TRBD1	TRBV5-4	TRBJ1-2	CASSPMGQKGYTF
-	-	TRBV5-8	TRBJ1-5	CASSLFLTGHGNQPQHF
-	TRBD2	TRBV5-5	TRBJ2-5	CASSTLAGVETQYF
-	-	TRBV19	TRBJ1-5	CASSPQMSNQPQHF
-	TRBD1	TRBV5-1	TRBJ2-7	CASSIRDRGYEQYF
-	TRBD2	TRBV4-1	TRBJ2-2	CASSHLGTSGTNGELFF
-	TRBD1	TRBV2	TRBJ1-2	CASSALGGQVGDGYTF
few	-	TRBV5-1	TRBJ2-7	CASSFGGTLYEQYF
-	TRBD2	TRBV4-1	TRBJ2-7	CASSQAPTSGISYEQYF
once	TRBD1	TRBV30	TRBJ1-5	CAWNPDRGQPQHF
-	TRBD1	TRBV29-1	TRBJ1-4	CSVGTGGNEKLFF
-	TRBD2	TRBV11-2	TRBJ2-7	CASSLSGAGGPSYEQYF
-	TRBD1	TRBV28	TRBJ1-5	CASSGRDRGSNQPQHF
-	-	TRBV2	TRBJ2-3	CASAKIAADTQYF